The 29 T cell receptor beta chains in this list originate from one sample, sequenced in a study of blood T cell repertoires in COVID-19. Sequenced by immunoSEQ multiplex PCR; TCRdb stores in-frame clones only, minus some. The sample includes around 130,000 clones, roughly 84% of them seen just once. The material sequenced was peripheral blood. These receptors originate from a human donor in a cohort sampled during active COVID-19.

The rearrangement uses TRBV4-1 and TRBJ1-5; D uncertain. CDR1 MGHRA and CDR2 YSYEKL come from the germline V gene. Trimming left V 4 bases short and J 6 bases short, with 7 bases between. This CDR3 region has 12 residues. CDR3 in amino acids: CASSRAGQPQHF. The CDR3, as DNA: TGCGCCAGCAGCCGAGCGGGTCAGCCCCAGCATTTT.

The chain joins TRBV13 to TRBJ1-5; D perhaps matches TRBD1 (5 bases). From germline, CDR1 is PRHDT and CDR2 FYEKMQ (reference sequence). There are 15 residues in the CDR3. Trimming removed 4 bases at V and 5 bases at J, with 15 bases between. This CDR3 is CASSWGGGVHQPQHF. The CDR3 DNA reads TGTGCCAGCAGCTGGGGCGGGGGGGTTCATCAGCCCCAGCATTTT.

The rearrangement uses TRBV5-1 and TRBJ2-3; 9 bases agree with TRBD2. Germline values: CDR1 SGHRS, CDR2 YFSETQ. This CDR3 region has 16 residues. Trimming removed 0 bases from V and 4 bases from J; junction bases left unmatched: 6. The DNA of the CDR3 is TGCGCCAGCAGCTTGGCCGTAGCGGGGGAGCCAGATACGCAGTATTTT. Residues: CASSLAVAGEPDTQYF.

The sample holds one count of this clone. The chain combines TRBV6-6 with TRBJ2-7; 7 nucleotides agree with TRBD1. The V and J ends lost 0 bases and 4 bases, in that order; junction bases with no gene match: 9. Germline assignment: CDR1 MNHNY and CDR2 SVGAGI (reference sequence). CDR3 length equals 16 residues. CDR3 DNA sequence: TGTGCCAGCAGTTACTCCTCGGTACGACAGGGATACGAGCAGTACTTC. The encoded protein is CASSYSSVRQGYEQYF.

The J gene is TRBJ1-2, the V gene TRBV11-2, with 8 nucleotides matching TRBD1. CDR1 is SGHAT and CDR2 is FQNNGV in the germline V gene. The junction had 2 bases not matched to a gene; V was cut back by 4 bases and J by 4 bases. CDR3 length: 13 amino acids. CDR3 sequence (DNA): TGTGCCAGCAGCTCAGGGGGCGGCTATGGCTACACCTTC. Translation gives CASSSGGGYGYTF.

The chain links TRBV5-1 to TRBJ2-2; no firm D call. CDR1 is SGHRS, CDR2 YFSETQ, per germline. The CDR3 runs 12 residues. Between the trimmed V and J ends, which lost 5 bases and 4 bases, there was a span of 6 bases. In DNA form, the CDR3 reads TGCGCCAGCAGTCGGGTCACCGGGGAGCTGTTTTTT. Its protein is CASSRVTGELFF.

The CDR3 protein is CASSESKGAVEQYF. CDR3 in DNA: TGCGCCAGCAGTGAGTCCAAGGGGGCGGTCGAGCAGTACTTC. V gene TRBV10-2 combines with J gene TRBJ2-7; 7 bases fit TRBD1. The CDR3 spans 14 residues. V trimming: 0 bases; J trimming: 6 bases; junction bases outside the gene matches: 5. Per the germline V gene, CDR1 is WSHSY and CDR2 is SAAADI.

The genes are TRBV12-3 or TRBV12-4 and TRBJ2-5; TRBD1 aligns across 9 bases. This CDR3 has 11 residues. J lost 10 bases, V lost 7 bases, and 4 bases had no gene match. The CDR3 spells CASTLTGGQYF. The CDR3 region has the DNA TGTGCCAGCACCCTGACAGGGGGCCAGTACTTC.

This chain connects TRBV10-1 to TRBJ2-7, with TRBD1 matching over 7 bases. The CDR3 is 13 residues long. With V trimmed by 7 bases and J by 2 bases, 5 bases remained unmatched. From germline, CDR1 is WNHNN and CDR2 SYGVQD (reference sequence). The CDR3 is CASKRTGPYEQYF. DNA for the CDR3: TGCGCCAGCAAGAGGACAGGACCCTACGAGCAGTACTTC.

The rearrangement uses TRBV19 and TRBJ1-1; a possible D gene is TRBD1 (5 bases). Trimming left V 6 bases short and J 2 bases short, with 13 bases between. This CDR3 is built from 14 residues. Germline V lookup: CDR1 LNHDA, CDR2 SQIVND (reference sequence). CDR3 nucleotides: TGTGCCAGTAGGCTGTCTCAGGGAAACACTGAAGCTTTCTTT. Residues: CASRLSQGNTEAFF.

The chain recombines TRBV7-2 with TRBJ2-6; TRBD1 agrees at 7 bases. CDR1 and CDR2 from the germline V gene are SGHTA and FQGNSA. Unmatched junction bases numbered 6, after V lost 4 bases and J lost 0 bases. The CDR3 contains 17 residues. CDR3 residues: CASSSRTGLSGANVLTF. The DNA of the CDR3 is TGTGCCAGCAGCTCCCGGACAGGACTCTCTGGGGCCAACGTCCTGACTTTC.

The chain uses TRBV5-1 and TRBJ1-1, with D unresolved. V gave up 7 bases and J gave up 1 base, with 5 bases separating them. CDR1 is SGHRS and CDR2 is YFSETQ in the germline V gene. There are 11 residues in the CDR3. CDR3 in amino acids: CASRENTEAFF. The CDR3 coding sequence is TGCGCCAGCCGGGAGAACACTGAAGCTTTCTTT.

This clone was detected a few times. The rearrangement uses TRBV5-1 and TRBJ2-5; TRBD1 matches 11 bases. V shed 4 bases, J shed 4 bases, and the junction held 6 bases outside the gene matches. CDR1 is SGHRS, CDR2 YFSETQ, per germline. This CDR3 has 15 amino acids. CDR3 loop: CASSIGQGAGETQYF. CDR3 sequence (DNA): TGCGCCAGCAGCATTGGACAGGGGGCTGGAGAGACCCAGTACTTC.

This clone was detected only once. This chain uses TRBV3-1 (or the pseudogene TRBV3-2) with TRBJ2-7, with D possibly being TRBD1 (6 bases). V lost 1 base and J 2 bases, leaving 12 bases between the germline ends. Germline V gene lookup returns CDR1 LGHDT and CDR2 YNNKEL (reference sequence). The CDR3 loop spans 15 amino acids. CDR3 sequence: CASSQARGQTYEQYF. DNA for the CDR3: TGTGCCAGCAGCCAAGCTCGGGGACAAACCTACGAGCAGTACTTC.

This chain uses TRBV29-1 with TRBJ2-5; D remains unclear. V was pared by 6 bases and J by 5 bases, with 13 bases between. CDR3 length: 12 residues. Germline V gene data show CDR1 as SQVTM and CDR2 as ANQGSEA. CDR3 region: CSVKPGEETQYF. CDR3 bases: TGCAGCGTCAAACCTGGAGAGGAGACCCAGTACTTC.

The rearrangement uses TRBV5-1 and TRBJ2-2, with 10 bases identical to TRBD2. Trimming took 3 bases from V and 5 from J; bases not matched to a gene: 10. This CDR3 is 17 amino acids long. Germline assignment: CDR1 SGHRS and CDR2 YFSETQ. CDR3 in amino acids: CASSWTSRTSGTGELFF. The CDR3 coding sequence is TGCGCCAGCAGCTGGACGTCCAGGACTAGCGGAACCGGGGAGCTGTTTTTT.

The rearrangement uses TRBV9 and TRBJ1-1; possibly TRBD1 for D (6 bases). Germline CDR1 SGDLS, CDR2 YYNGEE. Trimming cost V 0 bases and J 4 bases, with 16 bases left between them. The CDR3 contains 16 residues. The CDR3 region has the DNA TGTGCCAGCAGCGTAGCCAGGGGTCCATTGTCCACTGAAGCTTTCTTT. This gives the protein CASSVARGPLSTEAFF.

The chain employs TRBV12-5 and TRBJ1-2; 7 bases match TRBD1. The CDR3 has 12 amino acids. V was clipped by 9 bases and J by 9 bases; unmatched bases: 10. Germline CDR1 and CDR2: LGHNT and FRNRAP. Here the CDR3 reads CASAGDSRSYTF. The DNA for the CDR3 is TGTGCTAGCGCTGGGGACAGCCGAAGCTACACCTTC.

The chain uses TRBV18 and TRBJ2-3; 10 positions agree with TRBD1. This CDR3 comprises 16 residues. Germline V CDR1 and CDR2: KGHSH, LQKENI. V was clipped by 4 bases and J by 2 bases; unmatched bases: 6. The CDR3 region has the DNA TGTGCCAGCTCACGTGCGACAGGGGGCAACACAGATACGCAGTATTTT. It yields the protein CASSRATGGNTDTQYF.

The chain carries TRBV6-6 and TRBJ1-5; D gene ambiguous. CDR3 length equals 16 residues. The germline gives CDR1 MNHNY, CDR2 SVGAGI (reference sequence). Trimming removed 7 bases from V and 1 base from J, with 17 bases in between. CDR3 nucleotides: TGTGCCAGCACCTCAATCCCCTCGGGGAGCAATCAGCCCCAGCATTTT. Protein product: CASTSIPSGSNQPQHF.

This clone showed up many times. The rearrangement links TRBV2 to TRBJ1-5; 11 nucleotides match TRBD1. J lost 5 bases, V lost 10 bases, and 19 bases had no gene match. CDR3 length: 18 amino acids. The germline V gene has CDR1 SNHLY and CDR2 FYNNEI. The CDR3, as DNA: TGTGCCACCCCGATCACAGACGGGACAGGGGGTCTTTATCAGCCCCAGCATTTT. This codes for CATPITDGTGGLYQPQHF.

The chain couples TRBV29-1 to TRBJ2-1; tentatively, D is TRBD1 (6 bases). V was pared by 3 bases and J by 5 bases, with 8 bases between. The CDR3 covers 12 residues. Germline CDR1 is SQVTM and CDR2 is ANQGSEA. CDR3 residues: CSVERDNNEQFF. As DNA, the CDR3 is TGCAGCGTTGAGAGGGACAACAATGAGCAGTTCTTC.

The chain couples TRBV5-1 to TRBJ1-2; 10 bases map to TRBD1. V was pared by 1 base and J by 6 bases, with 12 bases of the junction left unmatched. Germline V gene data show CDR1 as SGHRS and CDR2 as YFSETQ. The CDR3 contains 17 residues. The CDR3 is CASSLTTGTGAFDGYTF. The CDR3 nucleotides are TGCGCCAGCAGCTTGACTACCGGGACAGGGGCCTTTGATGGCTACACCTTC.

The gene calls are TRBV6-5 and TRBJ1-2; D not certain. Germline CDR1 is MNHEY and CDR2 is SVGAGI. Trimming removed 6 bases from V and 4 bases from J, with 15 bases in between. This CDR3 has 14 amino acids. The CDR3 is CASSPYGVGYGYTF. In DNA form, the CDR3 reads TGTGCCAGCAGCCCATACGGTGTTGGCTATGGCTACACCTTC.

The gene calls are TRBV5-1 and TRBJ2-1; 9 nucleotides match TRBD2. The trim removed 4 bases at V and 5 bases at J, leaving 10 bases unmatched. The CDR3 runs to 16 residues. Germline CDR1 and CDR2: SGHRS and YFSETQ. The CDR3 sequence: CASSRSSGGINNEQFF. Here the CDR3 DNA reads TGCGCCAGCAGCCGGAGTAGCGGGGGAATTAACAATGAGCAGTTCTTC.

In DNA form, the CDR3 reads TGTGCCAGCAGCTTAGCGCAAGGGAGGACTAACTATGGCTACACCTTC. Translating it yields CASSLAQGRTNYGYTF. The rearrangement links TRBV7-2 to TRBJ1-2; no clear D gene. CDR1 is SGHTA, CDR2 FQGNSA, per germline. The V end lost 0 bases, the J end lost 0 bases, and 11 bases lay between the germline ends. This CDR3 has 16 amino acids.

This clone was counted between two and nine times. The rearrangement joins TRBV5-6 to TRBJ1-3, with D possibly TRBD1 on 6 matching bases. CDR3 length: 15 amino acids. The V gene's germline CDR1 is SGHDT and CDR2 YYEEEE. The V end lost 2 bases, the J end lost 1 base, and 10 bases lay between the germline ends. As DNA, the CDR3 is TGTGCCAGCAGCTTATCCGGGACATCTGGAAACACCATATATTTT. Its protein is CASSLSGTSGNTIYF. Using reference TRBV5-6 and TRBJ1-3 for the parts outside the CDR3, the full variable domain is DAGVTQSPTHLIKTRGQQVTLRCSPKSGHDTVSWYQQALGQGPQFIFQYYEEEERQRGNFPDRFSGHQFPNYSSELNVNALLLGDSALYLCASSLSGTSGNTIYFGEGSWLTVV.

The chain links TRBV5-5 to TRBJ2-5, with 8 bases aligning to TRBD1. Trimming removed 4 bases from V and 0 bases from J; junction bases left unmatched: 8. This CDR3 has 16 residues. Per germline, CDR1 SGHKS and CDR2 YYEKEE (reference sequence). CDR3: CASSIQGAAYQETQYF. Written as DNA, the CDR3 is TGTGCCAGCAGCATTCAGGGGGCGGCGTACCAAGAGACCCAGTACTTC.

The chain couples TRBV9 to TRBJ1-1, with D perhaps matching TRBD1 (6 bases). CDR1 is SGDLS, CDR2 YYNGEE, per germline. The CDR3 is 15 amino acids. V was pared by 4 bases and J by 3 bases, with 16 bases between. CDR3 sequence reads: CASSPRGTRYTEAFF. DNA of the CDR3: TGTGCCAGCAGCCCCCGTGGGACAAGATACACTGAAGCTTTCTTT.